This TCR beta chain comes out of a study of beta chain features in type 1 diabetes. Study-wide findings and caveats: People with Type 1 diabetes carried modestly yet significantly shorter TCRB CDR3s in all four CD4+ subsets.

Between the trimmed V and J ends, which lost 5 bases and 4 bases, there was a span of 5 bases. CDR3 length: 10 residues. Per the germline V gene, CDR1 is GTSNPN and CDR2 is SVGIG (reference sequence). This clone turned up a few times. The target antigen is unknown. Every bit of the isolated RNA underwent reverse transcription, so sequencing read expressed TCRB transcripts. Approximately 3.6 million reads was the average for naive, central memory and regulatory T cell samples. Method: immunoSEQ multiplex PCR; TCRdb's copy keeps in-frame clones and lacks some. The sample carries a few hundred thousand clones, about 24% recorded once.

The TCR was taken from a woman aged 30 to 39 with type 1 diabetes. The chain links TRBV30 to TRBJ1-2; D is uncertain. Sequencing was done on a sample of naive CD4+ T cells from blood. CDR3 region: CAWFLYGYTF. For the CDR3, the DNA is TGTGCCTGGTTCCTCTATGGCTACACCTTC.